The entry below describes one T cell receptor (beta chain). The antigen it binds to is not known. Base qualities are not provided; no much larger clone lies one nucleotide away. The sample is drawn from a study of T cell responses to AZD1222 COVID-19 vaccine (TCRdb year 2021). General notes on the study: Because spike-specific TCR depth and breadth did not differ between the two schedules, AZD1222 recipients who got a second dose at roughly 4 weeks were pooled with those who got a second dose at roughly 12 weeks. TCR sequencing was performed for 230 to 250 trial participants, of whom roughly 200 were given two doses of AZD1222 and some 25 were given two doses of MenACWY control vaccine. Trial participants were enrolled by age into 18-55, 56-69 and 70-plus year subgroups, with approximately 150, 30 and 60 TCR-sequenced participants respectively. Results and caveats for the whole study, not just this receptor: The vaccine-associated CD4 TCRs covered the entire spike protein, and the dominant responses fell in regions 160-218 and 743-854. Conclusions about previously exposed vaccinees are limited, since just a handful of AZD1222 recipients were seropositive for SARS-CoV-2 at baseline. Participants were mostly white British, with more females than males. The authors suggested clonal diversity may have been underestimated. Because no day 14 peak-response samples were available, the repertoires could be characterized only after the peak T cell response. Nearly half of unique spike-specific TCRs reportedly recognized epitopes outside regions mutated in the B.1.351 and B.1.1.7 variants. In the small 56-69-year group, the increase in depth fell short of significance, most likely because of low power. After two AZD1222 doses, spike-specific TCR breadth and depth were significantly higher than at day 0 and than in MenACWY recipients.

At the junction V is shortened by 1 base and J by 0 bases, with 18 bases in between. Reading the germline V gene gives CDR1 MGHRA and CDR2 YSYEKL. The CDR3 contains 18 residues, cysteine and phenylalanine counted. Solely the CDR3 DNA is kept, with 54 bases framed from the first base. The time point label of this sample denotes: baseline before first vaccination. Vaccinee samples were obtained from the UK trials COV001 and COV002, which included a single-blind randomized controlled phase 2/3 trial of AZD1222 (ChAdOx1 nCoV-19) in healthy adults. For TCRbeta chain sequencing, PBMC samples were collected from trial participants at day 0 and at day 28 after the second dose. The CDR3 regions of human TCRbeta chains were analyzed by immunosequencing. For the original study's pipeline: Repertoire TCRs were checked for matches against a reference library of SARS-CoV-2-specific TCRs that had been generated using the MIRA antigen-specificity platform. Breadth was defined as the fraction of unique TCRs that were SARS-CoV-2-associated, and depth was defined as the fraction of total T cells that were SARS-CoV-2-associated. Using the MIRA data, each spike-specific TCR was assigned both to the spike region to which the TCR was reactive and to a CD4 or CD8 class. Log10-transformed breadth and depth values were compared by one-way ANOVA with Sidak's multiple comparisons tests. Held by TCRdb, this immuneACCESS table contains in-frame sequences only and omits some clones. Under half of the omission traces to an unresolved V gene where checked; the cause of the rest is unknown. That table supplies the V and J calls and clone size; D and trimming were determined from the DNA. The sample contains over 100,000 clones, 90% of them found a single time. Together, the top ten hold less than 9% of the sample.

The receptor was derived from an adult in good health. The V and J segments used are TRBV4-1 and TRBJ1-1; the D gene is not confidently resolved. Sequences were derived from peripheral blood, sampled on day 0 of AZD1222 vaccination. The CDR3: CASSQVIGSTYMNTEAFF. The DNA sequence follows: TGCGCCAGCAGCCAAGTTATAGGGTCTACTTACATGAACACTGAAGCTTTCTTT.